The 24 T cell receptor delta chains in this list originate from one sample, sequenced in a study of γδ T cells in repeated Plasmodium falciparum infection. TCRdb reanalysed the multiplex PCR reads via CATT. The data show under 60,000 delta-chain clones, around 1.6% seen once. Gammadelta T cells were flow-sorted from PBMC into Vgamma9/Vdelta2+ and Vdelta2-negative populations for bulk analysis. Material: gamma-delta T cells from blood. The receptors here all came from a pool of human donors (malaria-infected and uninfected, not separated).

This clone was observed a handful of times. A far larger clone is off by one base, so a read error is likely. This sample includes further DNA sequences coding for the same CDR3. This rearrangement joins TRAV38-2/DV8 to TRDJ1; TRDD3 matches 10 bases. This CDR3 spans 21 amino acids. From germline, CDR1 is TSESDYY and CDR2 QEAYKQQN. CDR3 DNA: TGTGCCTATAGGAGCGGGAGCCCCGAGCGCTTACTGGGGGATTTACCCGATAAACTCATCTTT. This translates into CAYRSGSPERLLGDLPDKLIF.

This clone occurred many times. This sample also contains other DNA sequences that code for the same CDR3. The gene calls are TRDV1 and TRDJ1; D remains ambiguous. The CDR3 has 19 residues. CDR1 is TSWWSYY, CDR2 QGS, per germline. V lost 10 bases and J 1 base, leaving 31 bases between the germline ends. CDR3 nucleotides: TGTGCTCCGCAGGGCCCTTTCCCTCCATCGTATGAGGCCACCGATAAACTCATCTTT. Translation: CAPQGPFPPSYEATDKLIF.

Details on this clone: The mismatch at residue 3 between this DNA's translation and the TCRdb protein of a much larger clone likely reflects a read error; the protein shown is translated from the DNA. Other DNA sequences in the sample encode the same CDR3. Here the CDR3 DNA reads TGTGCCTTGAGGCACCTATCCTGGCAGTACACCGATAAACTCATCTTT. This gives the protein CALRHLSWQYTDKLIF. The V call is TRDV3, the J call TRDJ1, with no clear D. The CDR3 has 16 residues. The V gene lost 3 bases and the J gene lost 0 bases, with 20 bases spanning the gap. Germline V CDR1 and CDR2: TVYSNPD, GDNSRS (reference sequence).

As to this clone: Translating this DNA gives a protein that differs at residue 17 from the TCRdb one, which belongs to a much larger clone; a read error is likely, and the protein shown is this translation. The chain employs TRDV1 and TRDJ1; TRDD3 matches at 9 bases. The J gene was not available in TCRdb and was assigned here by matching the DNA to germline segments. The V gene's germline CDR1 is TSWWSYY and CDR2 QGS. The J segment lost 10 bases and the V segment lost 2 bases, leaving 41 bases of the junction unmatched. This CDR3 spans 25 amino acids. The DNA for the CDR3 is TGTGCTCTTGGGGAAATTTCGGCTCCCTCTCGGGCCCCGTACTGGGGGACACGGGTTACAATAGGACTCATCTTT. Translating it yields CALGEISAPSRAPYWGTRVTIGLIF.

There are a few counts of this clone. With only one base between it and a far larger clone, this is likely a read error. This sample also contains other DNA sequences that code for the same CDR3. The chain has TRDV1 and TRDJ1; D is uncertain. Since TCRdb gives no J gene, matching the DNA to germline was used here to assign it. The CDR3 extends over 16 amino acids. Looked up from germline, CDR1 is TSWWSYY and CDR2 is QGS. This CDR3 is CALGETRAAYTDKLIF. The DNA of the CDR3 is TGTGCTCTTGGGGAAACAAGGGCCGCGTACACCGACAAACTCATCTTT.

This clone was counted ten times or more. This chain links TRDV2 with TRDJ1; perhaps TRDD3 as D (8 bases). Germline assignment: CDR1 GEAIGNYY and CDR2 EKD. V lost 0 bases to trimming and J lost 2 bases, with 27 bases between them. The CDR3 length is 20 residues. The CDR3 DNA sequence: TGTGCCTGTGACACCGTTCCTACTGGTCCTGGGGGACCTTCGACCGATAAACTCATCTTT. Its protein is CACDTVPTGPGGPSTDKLIF.

Concerning this clone: This DNA's translation and the protein TCRdb lists, from a much larger clone, do not match at residue 9, likely due to a read error; the protein shown is translated from the DNA. The chain is built from TRDV1 and TRDJ1; 10 bases line up with TRDD3. In the absence of a J gene in TCRdb, the DNA was matched to germline to assign it here. Per germline, CDR1 TSWWSYY and CDR2 QGS. The CDR3 contains 19 residues. The V segment lost 0 bases and the J segment 0 bases; nucleotides outside the gene matches: 10. The CDR3 nucleotides are TGTGCTCTTGGGGAACTATCCTACCTGGGGGATAGCTACACCGATAAACTCATCTTT. The encoded protein is CALGELSYLGDSYTDKLIF.

This clone has at least ten counts. The chain joins TRDV3 to TRDJ1; 7 nucleotides align to TRDD3. Germline CDR1 reads TVYSNPD; CDR2 reads GDNSRS (reference sequence). The CDR3 is 16 residues long. The junction had 12 bases not matched to a gene; V was cut back by 2 bases and J by 0 bases. CDR3 residues: CAFPPYLGVHTDKLIF. The CDR3 bases are TGTGCCTTTCCCCCCTACCTGGGGGTCCACACCGATAAACTCATCTTT. Variable domain in full (rest from reference TRDV3 and TRDJ1): CDKVTQSSPDQTVASGSEVVLLCTYDTVYSNPDLFWYRIRPDYSFQFVFYGDNSRSEGADFTQGRFSVKHILTQKAFHLVISPVRTEDSATYYCAFPPYLGVHTDKLIFGKGTRVTVEP.

About this clone itself: TCRdb records a much larger clone's protein for this DNA, with a difference at residue 17 that likely arises from a read error; the protein given is the translation of the DNA. The V call is TRDV1, the J call TRDJ2; the D gene is possibly TRDD3 (8 bases). Since TCRdb gives no J gene, matching the DNA to germline was used here to assign it. The CDR3 runs to 20 residues. Germline lookup yields CDR1 TSWWSYY and CDR2 QGS. CDR3 sequence (DNA): TGTGCTCTTGGGGAACTTTGGCTTCCTAGGGGGATAGCTAAGACAGCAAAACTCTTCTTT. Translating it yields CALGELWLPRGIAKTAKLFF.

This clone has at least ten counts. TCRdb's entry gives the protein of a much larger clone, which mismatches this DNA's translation at residue 4, likely from a read error; the protein reported here is translated from the DNA. V and J are TRDV2 and TRDJ1, with unresolved D. TCRdb is silent on the J gene; assignment here came from matching the DNA to germline. The germline CDR1 and CDR2 sequences are GEAIGNYY and EKD. This CDR3 is built from 15 residues. V shed 5 bases and J shed 0 bases, with 15 bases lying between them. Here the CDR3 reads CACGSWHTYTDKLIF. The CDR3 region has the DNA TGTGCCTGTGGCTCCTGGCACACTTACACCGATAAACTCATCTTT.

This clone is medium-sized by share. The chain combines TRDV1 with TRDJ1; no clear D. CDR1 and CDR2 from the germline V gene are TSWWSYY and QGS. Trimming removed 7 bases at V and 1 base at J, with 10 bases between. The CDR3 totals 13 residues. In nucleotides, the CDR3 is TGTGCTCTTGTAGGTAGGGCCACCGATAAACTCATCTTT. Translation gives CALVGRATDKLIF.

This clone has ten or more counts. The protein TCRdb lists belongs to a much larger clone and differs from this DNA's translation at residue 7, which points to a read error; the protein shown is made from the DNA. The gene calls are TRDV1 and TRDJ1; 9 bases fit TRDD3. This CDR3 comprises 18 residues. V lost 5 bases, J lost 0 bases, and 13 bases stayed unmatched. Germline V gene data show CDR1 as TSWWSYY and CDR2 as QGS. The CDR3 loop reads CALGLRGGGYLYTDKLIF. DNA for the CDR3: TGTGCTCTTGGGCTCAGGGGAGGGGGATACTTGTACACCGATAAACTCATCTTT.

This clone has a handful of counts. The protein held in TCRdb is that of a much larger clone and does not match this DNA's translation at residue 13, likely because of a read error; the protein shown is translated from the DNA. The V and J genes are TRDV1 and TRDJ1; D is ambiguous. Here the J gene was assigned by germline matching of the DNA, as TCRdb has none. The CDR3 consists of 18 residues. V dropped 1 base and J dropped 3 bases, with 21 bases sitting between them. Germline V gene lookup returns CDR1 TSWWSYY and CDR2 QGS. For the CDR3, the DNA is TGTGCTCTTGGGGAACCCCCCACCGGTGGAACTTACGCCGATAAACTCATCTTT. Translated, it gives CALGEPPTGGTYADKLIF.

On this clone itself: TCRdb has a much larger clone's protein, which differs at residue 14 from the translation of this DNA, likely because of a read error; what is shown is the protein translated from the DNA. A V gene of TRDV2 was called, but no J gene was assigned; TRDD3, the table's D call, was not compared with the DNA. This CDR3 region has 16 residues. The germline CDR1 and CDR2 sequences are GEAIGNYY and EKD. The CDR3: CACDTVGGRYTDKHIF. The CDR3 DNA sequence: TGTGCCTGTGACACCGTTGGGGGCCGCTACACCGATAAACACATCTTT.

Note on this clone: One base separates it from a far larger clone, so it is likely a read error. Other DNA sequences from this sample encode an identical CDR3 as well. J is TRDJ1 and V is TRDV1, with 13 bases that match TRDD3. As TCRdb names no J gene, one was assigned here on the basis of a DNA match to germline. V shed 1 base and J 0 bases; nucleotides not matched to a gene: 23. This CDR3 comprises 24 residues. The germline CDR1 and CDR2 sequences are TSWWSYY and QGS. The CDR3 DNA follows: TGTGCTCTTGGGGAACCTCGTTATGGGCTACTGGGGGATACGCCGATCCTATACACCGATAAACTCATCTTT. It yields the protein CALGEPRYGLLGDTPILYTDKLIF.

This clone was counted between two and nine times. TCRdb has a much larger clone's protein, which differs at residue 15 from the translation of this DNA, likely because of a read error; what is shown is the protein translated from the DNA. In DNA form, the CDR3 reads TGTGCTCTTGGGGAAGGCGCTGGGGCCCGGAGAGGGTACACCAATAAACTCATCTTT. Its protein product is CALGEGAGARRGYTNKLIF. J is TRDJ1 and V is TRDV1; D is perhaps TRDD3 (6 bases). CDR3 length equals 19 residues. From germline, CDR1 is TSWWSYY and CDR2 QGS.

A remark on this clone: A far larger clone differs by one base, so this is likely a read error. Other DNA sequences in this sample translate to the same CDR3. The V gene is TRDV1, the J gene TRDJ1, with TRDD3 identical over 11 bases. No J segment appears in TCRdb, so it was assigned here by matching the sequence to germline. Germline V CDR1 and CDR2: TSWWSYY, QGS. The CDR3 loop spans 21 amino acids. The junction had 27 bases not matched to a gene; V was cut back by 5 bases and J by 7 bases. CDR3 nucleotides: TGTGCTCTTGGGCCCACCTGGGAACGGGATGTATACTGGGGGATAAAAATTAAACTCATCTTT. Protein: CALGPTWERDVYWGIKIKLIF.

This clone occurred a few times. The TCRdb protein, from a much larger clone, departs from this DNA's translation at residue 5, likely by read error; the protein shown derives from the DNA. The V call is TRDV1, the J call TRDJ1, with no clear D. Between the trimmed V and J ends, which lost 4 bases and 3 bases, there was a span of 9 bases. Germline V CDR1 and CDR2: TSWWSYY, QGS. CDR3 size: 13 residues. CDR3: CALGATEADKLIF. The CDR3 region has the DNA TGTGCTCTTGGGGCGACTGAAGCCGATAAACTCATCTTT.

A word on this clone: The likely explanation is a read error, given a far larger clone one base away. The J gene has no call, while the V gene is TRDV1; the table assigns TRDD3, which was not confirmed against the DNA. Germline-derived CDR1 and CDR2 are TSWWSYY and QGS. The CDR3 totals 20 residues. CDR3 amino acids: CALGEPYLVPNRAYTDKLIF. CDR3 DNA sequence: TGTGCTCTTGGGGAACCCTACCTCGTCCCAAACAGGGCGTACACCGATAAGCTCATCTTT.

About this clone: Only one base separates this from a far larger clonotype, so it likely reflects a read error. Other DNA sequences in this sample translate to the same CDR3. The J gene is TRDJ1, the V gene TRDV1; no firm D call. As TCRdb names no J gene, one was assigned here on the basis of a DNA match to germline. Looked up from germline, CDR1 is TSWWSYY and CDR2 is QGS. This CDR3 has 17 residues. CDR3 amino acids: CALGAKWFPPYTDKLIF. The CDR3 DNA reads TGTGCTCTCGGGGCGAAGTGGTTCCCCCCGTACACCGATAAACTCATCTTT.

This clone has more than one count but fewer than ten. The protein that TCRdb holds for this DNA derives from a much larger clone and differs from the translated DNA at residue 18, which likely indicates a read error; the protein shown here is translated from the DNA. Called V gene: TRDV1; the J gene was not called; no DNA check was done on the table's D call, TRDD3. Germline assignment: CDR1 TSWWSYY and CDR2 QGS. This CDR3 is built from 19 residues. The CDR3 loop is CALGEPSRPYSWYTDKLTF. The CDR3 DNA reads TGTGCTCTTGGGGAACCGTCCCGCCCGTATTCATGGTACACCGATAAACTCACCTTT.

This clone has more than one count but fewer than ten. The TCRdb protein comes from a much larger clone and disagrees with this DNA's translation at residue 10, likely due to a read error; the protein given here is derived from the DNA. The V call is TRDV3, the J call TRDJ1; D call uncertain. The J gene, absent from TCRdb, was called here by matching the DNA to germline. The CDR3 length is 18 residues. In germline, CDR1 is TVYSNPD, CDR2 GDNSRS (reference sequence). Trimming pared 2 bases from V and 0 bases from J, leaving 25 bases between. The CDR3 loop is CAFGREGSPILYTDKLIF. The CDR3 nucleotides read TGTGCCTTTGGAAGGGAGGGCTCTCCCATACTGTACACCGATAAACTCATCTTT.

With regard to this clone: TCRdb's entry gives the protein of a much larger clone, which mismatches this DNA's translation at residue 16, likely from a read error; the protein reported here is translated from the DNA. The chain couples TRDV1 to TRDJ1, with D possibly TRDD2 on 6 matching bases. Germline CDR1 is TSWWSYY and CDR2 is QGS. This CDR3 has 18 amino acids. The chain's CDR3 is CALGEGPTPPLPTDKPIF. CDR3 coding DNA: TGTGCTCTTGGGGAGGGTCCTACACCGCCCCTCCCGACCGATAAACCCATCTTT.

There are many counts of this clone. For this DNA, TCRdb reports the protein of a much larger clone, which diverges at residue 14, most likely from a read error; the protein presented here is translated directly from the DNA. The CDR3 spells CACDKRPRRGDTPSSYTDKLIF. In DNA form, the CDR3 reads TGTGCCTGTGATAAACGCCCTCGTCGGGGGGATACCCCAAGCTCGTACACCGATAAACTCATCTTT. The chain recombines TRDV2 with TRDJ1; 9 positions match TRDD3. TCRdb leaves out the J gene; it was filled in here by matching the DNA to germline. V gave up 4 bases and J gave up 0 bases; unmatched junction bases: 26. The CDR3 extends over 22 amino acids. Germline CDR1 reads GEAIGNYY; CDR2 reads EKD.